The 26 T cell receptor beta chains listed next were all sequenced from one sample in a study of T cell changes during pregnancy in multiple sclerosis. The protocol was immunoSEQ multiplex PCR, while the TCRdb copy is restricted to in-frame clones and leaves out a portion. Altogether about 98,000 clones are present, about 90% being singletons, with the ten largest covering approximately 2%. This specimen was peripheral blood, taken after pregnancy. Receptors originate from a female donor in good health, enrolled as a control in a pregnancy study.

The chain carries TRBV27 and TRBJ1-2; the match to TRBD1 covers 9 bases. Germline loops: CDR1 MNHEY, CDR2 SMNVEV (reference sequence). CDR3 length equals 12 residues. V lost 5 bases and J lost 8; bases outside the gene matches: 3. The CDR3 sequence: CASSQGTGGYTF. The CDR3 region has the DNA TGTGCCAGCAGTCAAGGGACAGGGGGCTACACCTTC.

A single count supports this clone. The chain employs TRBV15 and TRBJ2-7, with D possibly matching TRBD2 (5 bases). CDR1 LNHNV and CDR2 YYDKDF come from the germline V gene (reference sequence). The CDR3 is 16 residues long. The V end lost 2 bases, the J end lost 5 bases, and 19 bases lay between the germline ends. CDR3 in amino acids: CATSRSGEGWAHEQYF. In DNA form, the CDR3 reads TGTGCCACCAGCAGAAGCGGTGAGGGCTGGGCCCACGAGCAGTACTTC. Full variable domain (missing parts from reference TRBV15 and TRBJ2-7): DAMVIQNPRYQVTQFGKPVTLSCSQTLNHNVMYWYQQKSSQAPKLLFHYYDKDFNNEADTPDNFQSRRPNTSFCFLDIRSPGLGDTAMYLCATSRSGEGWAHEQYFGPGTRLTVT.

This clone was observed once. The V gene is TRBV11-2, the J gene TRBJ2-4, with D unclear. The CDR3 has 13 amino acids. Germline CDR1 and CDR2: SGHAT and FQNNGV. V lost 6 bases to trimming and J lost 0 bases, with 6 bases between them. CDR3 sequence reads: CASRQLAKNIQYF. As DNA, the CDR3 is TGTGCCAGCAGACAGCTAGCCAAAAACATTCAGTACTTC.

The rearrangement links TRBV6-5 to TRBJ1-1; a weak D match, TRBD1 (6 bases). V lost 5 bases to trimming and J lost 4 bases, with 14 bases between them. This CDR3 has 14 residues. In germline, CDR1 is MNHEY, CDR2 SVGAGI. The CDR3 loop reads CASSRPQGITEAFF. The CDR3 DNA is TGTGCCAGCAGTCGTCCCCAGGGGATCACTGAAGCTTTCTTT.

This clone was detected once. This chain joins TRBV6-6 and TRBJ2-1; 7 bases map to TRBD1. J gave up 2 bases and V 6 bases, and 4 bases lay outside the gene matches. The CDR3 contains 14 residues. Germline V gene data show CDR1 as MNHNY and CDR2 as SVGAGI (reference sequence). This CDR3 is CASSPGTAYNEQFF. The CDR3 DNA follows: TGTGCCAGCAGCCCCGGGACAGCCTACAATGAGCAGTTCTTC.

This chain uses TRBV6-5 with TRBJ2-5; 12 bases fit TRBD2. Germline trimming cut 5 bases from V and 5 bases from J; bases unmatched to any gene: 3. Germline V gene data show CDR1 as MNHEY and CDR2 as SVGAGI. This CDR3 has 14 residues. The CDR3 nucleotides are TGTGCCAGCAGTCCTAGCGGGGGGGCGGAGACCCAGTACTTC. Protein: CASSPSGGAETQYF.

The chain carries TRBV27 and TRBJ2-7, with a weak D call TRBD2 (5 bases). The germline V and J ends were trimmed by 0 bases and 3 bases, with 12 bases remaining between them. The CDR3 is made up of 15 amino acids. CDR1 MNHEY and CDR2 SMNVEV come from the germline V gene (reference sequence). CDR3 protein: CASSLSTRAGYEQYF. CDR3 bases: TGTGCCAGCAGTTTATCTACTAGGGCTGGCTACGAGCAGTACTTC.

The chain carries TRBV9 and TRBJ2-7; D may be TRBD1 (7 bases). Trimming took off 4 bases at V and 3 bases at J, with 17 bases between the two ends. CDR1 and CDR2 (germline): SGDLS, YYNGEE. This CDR3 contains 15 residues. The CDR3 DNA sequence: TGTGCCAGCAGCATAACGACAGGGACTGGCTACGAGCAGTACTTC. Translation gives CASSITTGTGYEQYF.

CDR3 DNA: TGTGCCAGTAGTCCCCGCAGGTTTGGCGCCAAAAACATTCAGTACTTC. Its translation is CASSPRRFGAKNIQYF. This chain connects TRBV19 to TRBJ2-4; D not resolved. Between the trimmed V and J ends, which lost 5 bases and 1 base, there was a span of 15 bases. Per germline, CDR1 LNHDA and CDR2 SQIVND (reference sequence). This CDR3 has 16 amino acids. Based on the CDR3 plus reference TRBV19 and TRBJ2-4, the full variable domain is DGGITQSPKYLFRKEGQNVTLSCEQNLNHDAMYWYRQDPGQGLRLIYYSQIVNDFQKGDIAEGYSVSREKKESFPLTVTSAQKNPTAFYLCASSPRRFGAKNIQYFGAGTRLSVL.

V gene TRBV5-1 combines with J gene TRBJ2-6; tentatively, D is TRBD2 (5 bases). Germline CDR1 is SGHRS and CDR2 is YFSETQ. CDR3 length: 15 amino acids. Trimming left V 1 base short and J 0 bases short, with 5 bases between. The CDR3 nucleotides are TGCGCCAGCAGCTTGCGGGGCTCTGGGGCCAACGTCCTGACTTTC. This gives the protein CASSLRGSGANVLTF.

This clone occurred once. This sequence joins TRBV29-1 and TRBJ1-1; 7 positions match TRBD1. Per the germline V gene, CDR1 is SQVTM and CDR2 is ANQGSEA. Losses at the gene ends were 7 bases for V and 2 bases for J; bases not matched to a gene: 10. The CDR3 is 14 residues long. CDR3 coding DNA: TGCAGCGCGAGCCGACAGGGCGCAAACACTGAAGCTTTCTTT. This translates into CSASRQGANTEAFF.

V usage is TRBV6-5 and J usage is TRBJ1-1; D is perhaps TRBD1 (6 bases). V was clipped by 5 bases and J by 4 bases, with 11 bases between them. CDR1 is MNHEY, CDR2 SVGAGI, per germline. CDR3 size: 13 residues. CDR3 DNA: TGTGCCAGCAGTCGACAGGCTGGCACTGAAGCTTTCTTT. Translation gives CASSRQAGTEAFF.

The chain combines TRBV2 with TRBJ2-7; D is ambiguous. Germline V gene lookup returns CDR1 SNHLY and CDR2 FYNNEI. V lost 0 bases and J lost 0, with 9 bases in between. The CDR3 has 15 residues. The CDR3 nucleotides read TGTGCCAGCAGTGAAGCCTGGCGGAACTCCTACGAGCAGTACTTC. Protein product: CASSEAWRNSYEQYF.

The rearrangement links TRBV7-2 to TRBJ2-7; D is possibly TRBD1 (6 bases). Germline-derived CDR1 and CDR2 are SGHTA and FQGNSA. With 5 bases removed from V and 0 bases from J, the gap between germline ends came to 11 bases. The CDR3 is 14 residues long. The CDR3 DNA sequence: TGTGCCAGCAGCCTAACGACAGGCTCCTACGAGCAGTACTTC. It yields the protein CASSLTTGSYEQYF.

In the case of this clone: Germline and junction disagree at one end, which may indicate a read error. The V and J genes are TRBV7-7 and TRBJ2-5; possible D gene TRBD1, 5 bases. In germline, CDR1 is SSHAT, CDR2 FNYEAQ (reference sequence). The CDR3 runs to 14 residues. CDR3 in amino acids: CASSLGASQETQYF. The CDR3, as DNA: TGTGCTAGCAGCTTAGGGGCAAGCCAAGAGACCCAGTACTTC.

The gene calls are TRBV5-1 and TRBJ1-1, with a weak D call TRBD1 (6 bases). Germline V gene sequence: CDR1 SGHRS, CDR2 YFSETQ. Trimming took 4 bases from V and 2 from J, leaving 12 bases between them. The CDR3 is 14 residues long. The CDR3 DNA is TGCGCCAGCAGCCTGACAGGTGATAACACTGAAGCTTTCTTT. Its protein product is CASSLTGDNTEAFF.

The chain has TRBV6-1 and TRBJ1-5; unclear D gene. The V gene lost 0 bases and the J gene lost 4 bases, with 10 bases spanning the gap. Germline V gene lookup returns CDR1 MNHNS and CDR2 SASEGT. This CDR3 contains 15 residues. Here the CDR3 reads CASSEAKQLNQPQHF. The DNA for the CDR3 is TGTGCCAGCAGTGAAGCGAAACAGCTTAATCAGCCCCAGCATTTT.

This chain connects TRBV7-2 to TRBJ2-1; D not certain. CDR3 length: 13 residues. CDR1 SGHTA and CDR2 FQGNSA come from the germline V gene. Trimming pared 3 bases from V and 6 bases from J, leaving 9 bases between. The CDR3 DNA is TGTGCCAGCAGCTTTTCCTATGGCAATGAGCAGTTCTTC. Translated: CASSFSYGNEQFF.

The J gene is TRBJ2-3, the V gene TRBV5-1; 10 bases match TRBD1. Per the germline V gene, CDR1 is SGHRS and CDR2 is YFSETQ. The CDR3 has 16 amino acids. J gave up 3 bases and V 0 bases, and 4 bases lay outside the gene matches. For the CDR3, the DNA is TGCGCCAGCAGCTTGGCGGGACAGGGGCTAACAGATACGCAGTATTTT. This translates into CASSLAGQGLTDTQYF.

The J gene is TRBJ1-4, the V gene TRBV11-2; D possibly corresponds to TRBD1 (6 bases). Germline CDR1 is SGHAT and CDR2 is FQNNGV. This CDR3 comprises 14 residues. Trimming took off 3 bases at V and 8 bases at J, with 13 bases between the two ends. DNA for the CDR3: TGTGCCAGCAGCTTTTACAGGGAATCCGAAAAACTGTTTTTT. It encodes CASSFYRESEKLFF.

The V and J genes are TRBV5-4 and TRBJ2-1; 8 bases match TRBD1. V dropped 0 bases and J dropped 10; count of bases not matched to a gene: 6. The CDR3 is made up of 14 amino acids. CDR1 SGHNT and CDR2 YYREEE come from the germline V gene (reference sequence). In nucleotides, the CDR3 is TGTGCCAGCAGCTTGGGACAGGGGAGATGGGAGCAGTTCTTC. Amino acids: CASSLGQGRWEQFF.

This rearrangement joins TRBV29-1 to TRBJ2-5, with D perhaps TRBD1 (6 bases). Germline assignment: CDR1 SQVTM and CDR2 ANQGSEA. The CDR3 sequence is 13 residues long. With 6 bases removed from V and 5 bases from J, the gap between germline ends came to 16 bases. CDR3 DNA: TGCAGCGTCCCGGGACACGGGACCGAGACCCAGTACTTC. It is translated as CSVPGHGTETQYF.

J is TRBJ2-2 and V is TRBV18; D is unclear. V lost 2 bases and J lost 1, with 8 bases in between. The CDR3 has 15 amino acids. The germline gives CDR1 KGHSH, CDR2 LQKENI. The CDR3 DNA follows: TGTGCCAGCTCACCAAGATCAGGGAACACCGGGGAGCTGTTTTTT. This translates into CASSPRSGNTGELFF.

The chain links TRBV13 to TRBJ1-6, with D perhaps TRBD1 (5 bases). V was trimmed by 4 bases and J by 10 bases, leaving 20 bases between them. The V gene's germline CDR1 is PRHDT and CDR2 FYEKMQ (reference sequence). This CDR3 has 16 amino acids. CDR3 nucleotide sequence: TGTGCCAGCAGCTCGACGGCGGCGGGAAGGGGATCACCCCTCCACTTT. This codes for CASSSTAAGRGSPLHF.

V usage is TRBV5-1 and J usage is TRBJ2-3; 7 bases are a match to TRBD2. The V and J ends lost 2 bases and 5 bases, in that order; junction bases with no gene match: 11. In germline, CDR1 is SGHRS, CDR2 YFSETQ. CDR3 size: 16 residues. CDR3 sequence (DNA): TGCGCCAGCAGCTTTATTAGCGGGCTGGCTGGAGATACGCAGTATTTT. The encoded protein is CASSFISGLAGDTQYF.

The chain links TRBV5-6 to TRBJ2-5; 8 nucleotides align to TRBD2. J was trimmed by 7 bases and V by 4 bases; bases with no gene match: 12. CDR1 is SGHDT and CDR2 is YYEEEE in the germline V gene. This CDR3 region has 15 residues. The CDR3 nucleotides are TGTGCCAGCAGCATTTCTAGCGGGCGTCGGTGGACCCAGTACTTC. Its translation: CASSISSGRRWTQYF.